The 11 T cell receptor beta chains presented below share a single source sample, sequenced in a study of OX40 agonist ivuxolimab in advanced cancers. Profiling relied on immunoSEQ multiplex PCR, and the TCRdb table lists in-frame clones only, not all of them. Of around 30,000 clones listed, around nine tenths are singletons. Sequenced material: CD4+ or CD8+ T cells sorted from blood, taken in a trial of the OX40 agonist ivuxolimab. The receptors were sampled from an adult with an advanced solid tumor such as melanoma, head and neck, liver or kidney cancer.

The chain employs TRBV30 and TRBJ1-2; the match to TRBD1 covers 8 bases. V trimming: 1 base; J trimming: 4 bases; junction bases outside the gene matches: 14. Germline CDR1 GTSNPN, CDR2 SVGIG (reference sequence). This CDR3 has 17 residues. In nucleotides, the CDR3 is TGTGCCTGGAGTGCTCTAGGGACAGGCGCTACTCTCTATGGCTACACCTTC. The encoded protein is CAWSALGTGATLYGYTF.

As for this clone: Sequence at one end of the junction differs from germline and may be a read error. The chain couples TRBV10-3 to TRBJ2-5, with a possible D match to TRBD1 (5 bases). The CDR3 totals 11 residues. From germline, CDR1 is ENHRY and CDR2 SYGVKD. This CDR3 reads CAVRVEETQYF. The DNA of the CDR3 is TGTGCCGTCAGGGTGGAAGAGACCCAGTACTTC.

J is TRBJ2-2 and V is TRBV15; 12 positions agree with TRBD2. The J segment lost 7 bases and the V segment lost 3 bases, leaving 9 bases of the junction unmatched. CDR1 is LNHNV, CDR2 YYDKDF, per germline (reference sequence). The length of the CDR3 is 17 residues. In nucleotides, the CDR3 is TGTGCCACCAGCAGCGAACTAGCGGGAGGTGGGATCGGGGAGCTGTTTTTT. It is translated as CATSSELAGGGIGELFF.

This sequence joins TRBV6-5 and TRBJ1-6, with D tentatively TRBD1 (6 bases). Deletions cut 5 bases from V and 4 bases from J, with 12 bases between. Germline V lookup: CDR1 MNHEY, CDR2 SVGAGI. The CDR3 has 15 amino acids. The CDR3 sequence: CASSRTAPYNSPLHF. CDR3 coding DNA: TGTGCCAGCAGTAGGACAGCCCCTTATAATTCACCCCTCCACTTT.

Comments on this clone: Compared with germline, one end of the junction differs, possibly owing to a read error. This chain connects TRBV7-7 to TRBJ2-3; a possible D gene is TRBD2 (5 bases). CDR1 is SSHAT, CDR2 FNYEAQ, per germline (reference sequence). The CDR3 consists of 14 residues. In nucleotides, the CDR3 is TGTGCTAGCAGCTTAAGTGGTCGGAGCGGTCCACAGTATTTT. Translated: CASSLSGRSGPQYF. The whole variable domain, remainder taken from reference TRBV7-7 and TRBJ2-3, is GAGVSQSPRYKVTKRGQDVTLRCDPISSHATLYWYQQALGQGPEFLTYFNYEAQPDKSGLPSDRFSAERPEGSISTLTIQRTEQRDSAMYRCASSLSGRSGPQYFGPGTRLTVL.

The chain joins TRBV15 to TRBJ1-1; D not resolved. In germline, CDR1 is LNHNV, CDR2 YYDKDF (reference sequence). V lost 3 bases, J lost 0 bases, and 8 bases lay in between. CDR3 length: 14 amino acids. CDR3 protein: CATSSPEMNTEAFF. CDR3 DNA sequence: TGTGCCACCAGCAGTCCCGAGATGAACACTGAAGCTTTCTTT.

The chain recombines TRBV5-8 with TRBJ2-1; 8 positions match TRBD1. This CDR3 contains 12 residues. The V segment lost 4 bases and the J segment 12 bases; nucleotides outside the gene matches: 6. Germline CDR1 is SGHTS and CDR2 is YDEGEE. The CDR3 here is CASSQGQGGQFF. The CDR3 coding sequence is TGTGCCAGCAGCCAAGGACAGGGTGGGCAGTTCTTC.

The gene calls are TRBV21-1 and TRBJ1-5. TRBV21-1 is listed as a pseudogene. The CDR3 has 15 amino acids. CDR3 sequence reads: CASSKWRVANQPQHF. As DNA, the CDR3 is TGTGCCAGCAGCAAATGGCGGGTAGCAAATCAGCCCCAGCATTTT.

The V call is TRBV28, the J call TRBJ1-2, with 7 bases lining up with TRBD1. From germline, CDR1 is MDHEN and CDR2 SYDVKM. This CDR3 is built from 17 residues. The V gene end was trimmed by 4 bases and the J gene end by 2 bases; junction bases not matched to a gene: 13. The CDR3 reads CASSSPQLTGTNYGYTF. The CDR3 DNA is TGTGCCAGCAGTTCTCCCCAACTGACAGGGACCAACTATGGCTACACCTTC.

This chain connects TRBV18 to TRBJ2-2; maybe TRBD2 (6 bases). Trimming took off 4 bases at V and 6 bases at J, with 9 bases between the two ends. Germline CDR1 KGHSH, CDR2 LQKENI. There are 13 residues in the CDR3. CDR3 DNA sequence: TGTGCCAGCTCACTCCGCGGGGCCGGGGAGCTGTTTTTT. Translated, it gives CASSLRGAGELFF. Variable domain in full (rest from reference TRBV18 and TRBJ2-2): NAGVMQNPRHLVRRRGQEARLRCSPMKGHSHVYWYRQLPEEGLKFMVYLQKENIIDESGMPKERFSAEFPKEGPSILRIQQVVRGDSAAYFCASSLRGAGELFFGEGSRLTVL.

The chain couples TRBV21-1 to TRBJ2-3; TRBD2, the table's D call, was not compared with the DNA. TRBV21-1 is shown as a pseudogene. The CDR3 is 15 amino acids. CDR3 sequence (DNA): TGTGCCAGCAGCAAAGATCGACTCCGGGAAGATACGCAGTATTTT. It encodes CASSKDRLREDTQYF.